This TCR beta chain was sequenced for a study of low-dose radiotherapy and immunotherapy resistance in tumors. V was clipped by 3 bases and J by 2 bases; unmatched bases: 4. This CDR3 has 15 residues. Germline values: CDR1 SGHTA, CDR2 FQGTGA. Ten or more counts support this clonotype. Primers used for first-strand cDNA, a TRAV- and TRBV-specific set, covered both alpha and beta chains. Over about 19 PCR cycles, TCRs were amplified from a constant-region primer and V-primer adapter. TCRdb used MiXCR to reprocess the reads, holding one entry per CDR3 protein. The table lists about 84,000 distinct CDR3 sequences, under 20% of them singletons, with roughly 1.4% in the top ten. Time point described: after trial treatment. Treatment specified: LDRT plus nivolumab, ipilimumab, low-dose cyclophosphamide and aspirin (RACIN trial).

V usage is TRBV7-3 and J usage is TRBJ2-5; 9 positions match TRBD1. This material consisted of PBMCs, taken after low-dose radiotherapy plus immunotherapy. This clonotype originated in a male donor with prostate cancer. The CDR3 coding sequence is TGTGCCAGCAGCTTCGGGACAGGGCGGCAAGAGACCCAGTACTTC. This translates into CASSFGTGRQETQYF.